Each of the 11 T cell receptor beta chains below was sequenced from the same sample in a study of blood T cell repertoires in COVID-19. Data came from immunoSEQ multiplex PCR; TCRdb stores just in-frame clones and leaves some out. The data show roughly 300,000 clones, approximately 87% seen once. The sequencing sample was made of peripheral blood. These receptors all stem from a woman in her 30s with COVID-19, enrolled during active disease.

In its sample, this clone was seen a few times. The genes are TRBV27 and TRBJ2-1; 8 nucleotides line up with TRBD1. This CDR3 spans 13 amino acids. Germline V gene data show CDR1 as MNHEY and CDR2 as SMNVEV (reference sequence). V lost 6 bases to trimming and J lost 4 bases; unmatched junction nucleotides: 2. The CDR3 spells CASRDREYNEQFF. CDR3 DNA: TGTGCCAGCAGGGACAGGGAATACAATGAGCAGTTCTTC.

The chain uses TRBV9 and TRBJ2-7; 11 nucleotides agree with TRBD2. Germline trimming cut 5 bases from V and 2 bases from J; bases unmatched to any gene: 6. This CDR3 has 15 residues. Germline V gene sequence: CDR1 SGDLS, CDR2 YYNGEE. Written as DNA, the CDR3 is TGTGCCAGCAGACCGGGACTAGCGGTTCCCTACGAGCAGTACTTC. This codes for CASRPGLAVPYEQYF.

This rearrangement joins TRBV3-1 (or the pseudogene TRBV3-2) to TRBJ1-2, with 8 bases aligning to TRBD1. Germline CDR1 and CDR2: LGHDT and YNNKEL (reference sequence). The junction had 14 bases not matched to a gene; V was cut back by 1 base and J by 7 bases. The CDR3 length is 17 residues. CDR3 amino acids: CASSQVDRGHRLGGYTF. In nucleotides, the CDR3 is TGTGCCAGCAGCCAAGTTGACAGGGGTCACCGTCTTGGTGGCTACACCTTC.

The CDR3 DNA reads TGCGCCAGCAGCTTGGGAAAGCCCACAGATACGCAGTATTTT. Its protein is CASSLGKPTDTQYF. This chain connects TRBV5-1 to TRBJ2-3; D is ambiguous. V lost 0 bases, J lost 2 bases, and 7 bases lay in between. This CDR3 is built from 14 residues. The V gene's germline CDR1 is SGHRS and CDR2 YFSETQ.

V is TRBV20-1 and J is TRBJ2-1, with D perhaps TRBD2 (6 bases). CDR1 is DFQATT, CDR2 SNEGSKA, per germline (reference sequence). CDR3 length equals 11 residues. Trimming cost V 5 bases and J 10 bases, with 12 bases left between them. CDR3 residues: CSAAEGQEQFF. The CDR3, as DNA: TGCAGTGCTGCGGAGGGCCAAGAGCAGTTCTTC.

The chain joins TRBV19 to TRBJ1-5; D is uncertain. CDR3 length equals 13 residues. Germline assignment: CDR1 LNHDA and CDR2 SQIVND (reference sequence). V was cut by 5 bases and J by 7 bases, with 12 bases left in between. In DNA form, the CDR3 reads TGTGCCAGTAGTTGGACCGGGAGCCAGCCCCAGCATTTT. Translation: CASSWTGSQPQHF.

This clone was seen more than once but under ten times. The genes are TRBV4-1 and TRBJ1-5; D remains unclear. The CDR3 sequence is 15 residues long. Germline CDR1 reads MGHRA; CDR2 reads YSYEKL. V shed 0 bases and J shed 5 bases, with 11 bases lying between them. The CDR3 nucleotides read TGCGCCAGCAGCCAAGAGGAGGAACTTTATCAGCCCCAGCATTTT. This codes for CASSQEEELYQPQHF.

This clone was observed a few times. The chain couples TRBV10-1 to TRBJ2-1; 7 positions match TRBD1. The CDR3 sequence is 17 residues long. Germline CDR1 is WNHNN and CDR2 is SYGVQD (reference sequence). V lost 4 bases to trimming and J lost 1 base; unmatched junction nucleotides: 10. CDR3 protein: CASSGPRGDSSYNEQFF. The CDR3 DNA reads as TGCGCCAGCAGTGGCCCCCGAGGGGACAGTTCCTACAATGAGCAGTTCTTC.

The V and J genes are TRBV5-1 and TRBJ2-7, with D possibly being TRBD2 (5 bases). Germline CDR1 reads SGHRS; CDR2 reads YFSETQ. This CDR3 has 11 residues. The V end lost 0 bases, the J end lost 7 bases, and 5 bases lay between the germline ends. CDR3 sequence (DNA): TGCGCCAGCAGCTTGGGAGGGGAGCAGTACTTC. Amino acid sequence: CASSLGGEQYF.

The gene calls are TRBV28 and TRBJ1-2, with a possible D match to TRBD1 (5 bases). In germline, CDR1 is MDHEN, CDR2 SYDVKM. V was clipped by 2 bases and J by 4 bases, with 8 bases between them. The CDR3 covers 13 residues. The CDR3, as DNA: TGTGCCAGCAGTTTACTGGGACTCTATGGCTACACCTTC. Its protein product is CASSLLGLYGYTF.

This sequence joins TRBV7-9 and TRBJ2-1; 11 nucleotides line up with TRBD2. The CDR3 covers 15 residues. Germline CDR1 reads SEHNR; CDR2 reads FQNEAQ (reference sequence). V was clipped by 0 bases and J by 9 bases; unmatched bases: 4. CDR3 in amino acids: CASSLASGGAFEQFF. For the CDR3, the DNA is TGTGCCAGCAGCTTAGCTAGCGGGGGGGCCTTTGAGCAGTTCTTC.